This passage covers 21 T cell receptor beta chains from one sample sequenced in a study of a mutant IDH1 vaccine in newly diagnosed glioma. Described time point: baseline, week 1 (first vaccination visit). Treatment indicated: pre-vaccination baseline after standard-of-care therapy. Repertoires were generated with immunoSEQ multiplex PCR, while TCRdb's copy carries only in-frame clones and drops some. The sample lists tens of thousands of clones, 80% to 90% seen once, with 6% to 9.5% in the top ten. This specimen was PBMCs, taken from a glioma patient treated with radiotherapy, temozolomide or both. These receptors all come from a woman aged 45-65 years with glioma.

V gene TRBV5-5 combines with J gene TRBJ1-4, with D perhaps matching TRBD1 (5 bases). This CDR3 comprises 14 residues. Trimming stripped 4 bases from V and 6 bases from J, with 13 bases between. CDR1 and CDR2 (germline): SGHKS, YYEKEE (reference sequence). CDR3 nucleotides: TGTGCCAGCAGCCCGACAGTCGTCCATGAAAAACTGTTTTTT. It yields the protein CASSPTVVHEKLFF.

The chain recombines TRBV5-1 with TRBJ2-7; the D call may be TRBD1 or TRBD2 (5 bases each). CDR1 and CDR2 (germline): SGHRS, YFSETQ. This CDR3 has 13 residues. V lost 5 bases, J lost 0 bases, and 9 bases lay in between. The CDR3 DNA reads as TGCGCCAGCAGTCCAGGGAGCTCCTACGAGCAGTACTTC. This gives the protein CASSPGSSYEQYF.

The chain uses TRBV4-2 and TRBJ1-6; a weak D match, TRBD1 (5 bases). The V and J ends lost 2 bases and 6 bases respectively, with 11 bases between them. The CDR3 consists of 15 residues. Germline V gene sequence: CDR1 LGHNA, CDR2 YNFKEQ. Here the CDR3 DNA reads TGTGCCAGCAGCCAAACACTAGACAGTAATTCACCCCTCCACTTT. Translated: CASSQTLDSNSPLHF.

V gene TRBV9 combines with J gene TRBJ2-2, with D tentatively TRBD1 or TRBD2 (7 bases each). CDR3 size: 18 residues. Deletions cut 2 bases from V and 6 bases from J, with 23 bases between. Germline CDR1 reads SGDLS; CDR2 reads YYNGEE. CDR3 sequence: CASSVSRWGGGASGELFF. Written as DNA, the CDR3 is TGTGCCAGCAGCGTTTCACGCTGGGGAGGGGGCGCGTCCGGGGAGCTGTTTTTT.

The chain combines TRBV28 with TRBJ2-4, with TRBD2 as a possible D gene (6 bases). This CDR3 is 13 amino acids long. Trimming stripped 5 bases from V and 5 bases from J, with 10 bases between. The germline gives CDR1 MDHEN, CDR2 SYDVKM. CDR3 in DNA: TGTGCCAGCAGTCGGGGACTGGAAAACATTCAGTACTTC. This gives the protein CASSRGLENIQYF.

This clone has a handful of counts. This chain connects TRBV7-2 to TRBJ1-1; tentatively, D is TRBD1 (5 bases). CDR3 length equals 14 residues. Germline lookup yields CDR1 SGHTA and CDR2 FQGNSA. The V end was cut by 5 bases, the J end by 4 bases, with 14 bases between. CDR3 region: CASSLGGKSTEAFF. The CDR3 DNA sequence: TGTGCCAGCAGCCTCGGGGGGAAGAGCACTGAAGCTTTCTTT. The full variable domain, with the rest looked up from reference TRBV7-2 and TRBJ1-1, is GAGVSQSPSNKVTEKGKDVELRCDPISGHTALYWYRQSLGQGLEFLIYFQGNSAPDKSGLPSDRFSAERTGGSVSTLTIQRTQQEDSAVYLCASSLGGKSTEAFFGQGTRLTVV.

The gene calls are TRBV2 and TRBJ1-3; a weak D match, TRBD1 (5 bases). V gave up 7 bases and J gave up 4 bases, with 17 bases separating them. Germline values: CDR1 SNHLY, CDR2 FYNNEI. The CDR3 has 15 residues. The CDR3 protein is CASTKLGEAGNTIYF. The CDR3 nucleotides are TGTGCCAGCACTAAACTAGGGGAGGCCGGAAACACCATATATTTT.

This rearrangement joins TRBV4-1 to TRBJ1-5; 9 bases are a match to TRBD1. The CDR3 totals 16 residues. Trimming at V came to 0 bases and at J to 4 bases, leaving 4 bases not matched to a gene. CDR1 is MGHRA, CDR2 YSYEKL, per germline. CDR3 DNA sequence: TGCGCCAGCAGCCAAGATGGACAGGGGTGGAATCAGCCCCAGCATTTT. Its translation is CASSQDGQGWNQPQHF.

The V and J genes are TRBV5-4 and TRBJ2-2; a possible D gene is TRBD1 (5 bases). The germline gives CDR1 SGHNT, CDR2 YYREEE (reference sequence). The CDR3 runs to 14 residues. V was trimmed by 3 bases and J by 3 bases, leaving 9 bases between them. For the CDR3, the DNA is TGTGCCAGCAGCTGGACGACAGACACCGGGGAGCTGTTTTTT. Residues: CASSWTTDTGELFF.

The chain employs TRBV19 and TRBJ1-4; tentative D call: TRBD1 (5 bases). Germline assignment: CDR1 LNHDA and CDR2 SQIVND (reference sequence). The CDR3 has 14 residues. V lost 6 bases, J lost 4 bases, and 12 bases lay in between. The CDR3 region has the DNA TGTGCCAGTAGGAGAGAGGGGTTTAATGAAAAACTGTTTTTT. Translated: CASRREGFNEKLFF. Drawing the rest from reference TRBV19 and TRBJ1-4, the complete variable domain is DGGITQSPKYLFRKEGQNVTLSCEQNLNHDAMYWYRQDPGQGLRLIYYSQIVNDFQKGDIAEGYSVSREKKESFPLTVTSAQKNPTAFYLCASRREGFNEKLFFGSGTQLSVL.

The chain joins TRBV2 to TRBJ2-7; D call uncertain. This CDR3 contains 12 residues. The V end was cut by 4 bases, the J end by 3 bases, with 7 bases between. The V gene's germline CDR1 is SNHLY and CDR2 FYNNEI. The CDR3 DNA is TGTGCCAGCAGTGTGTCAGACTACGAGCAGTACTTC. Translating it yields CASSVSDYEQYF.

The CDR3: CASSEERTANYGYTF. Written as DNA, the CDR3 is TGTGCCAGCAGTGAAGAAAGGACAGCTAACTATGGCTACACCTTC. The rearrangement links TRBV6-1 to TRBJ1-2; maybe TRBD1 (6 bases). Trimming removed 1 base from V and 0 bases from J, with 9 bases in between. Germline values: CDR1 MNHNS, CDR2 SASEGT. The CDR3 consists of 15 residues.

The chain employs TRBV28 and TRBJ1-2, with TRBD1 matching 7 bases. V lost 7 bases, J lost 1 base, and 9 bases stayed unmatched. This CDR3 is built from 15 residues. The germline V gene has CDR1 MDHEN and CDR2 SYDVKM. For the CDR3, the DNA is TGTGCCAGCATCCAGGGGGGGGCCTATAACTATGGCTACACCTTC. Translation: CASIQGGAYNYGYTF.

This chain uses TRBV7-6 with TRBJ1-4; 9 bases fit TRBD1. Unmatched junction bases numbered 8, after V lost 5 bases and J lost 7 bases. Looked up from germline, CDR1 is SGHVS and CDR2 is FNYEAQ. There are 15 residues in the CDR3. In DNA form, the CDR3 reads TGTGCCAGCAGCCTAGGGGGACAGGGTTTTGAAAAACTGTTTTTT. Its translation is CASSLGGQGFEKLFF.

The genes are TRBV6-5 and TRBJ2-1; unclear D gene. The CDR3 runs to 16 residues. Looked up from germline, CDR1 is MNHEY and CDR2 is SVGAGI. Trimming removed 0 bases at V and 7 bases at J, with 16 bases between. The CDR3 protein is CASSYSPPEALNEQFF. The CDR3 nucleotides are TGTGCCAGCAGTTACTCTCCCCCCGAGGCCCTAAATGAGCAGTTCTTC.

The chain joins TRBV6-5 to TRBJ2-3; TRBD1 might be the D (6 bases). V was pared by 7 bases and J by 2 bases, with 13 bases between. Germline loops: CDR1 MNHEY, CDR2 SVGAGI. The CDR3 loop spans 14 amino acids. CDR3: CASTRGHDTDTQYF. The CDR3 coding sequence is TGTGCCAGCACCCGGGGACATGACACAGATACGCAGTATTTT.

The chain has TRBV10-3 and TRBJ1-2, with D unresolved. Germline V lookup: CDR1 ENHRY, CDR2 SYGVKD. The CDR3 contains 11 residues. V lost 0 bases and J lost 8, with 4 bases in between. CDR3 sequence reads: CAISESGGYTF. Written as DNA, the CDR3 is TGTGCCATCAGTGAGTCGGGCGGCTACACCTTC.

CDR3 DNA: TGTGCCAGCAGCACTAGGAACCGGGAAAAACTGTTTTTT. Its translation is CASSTRNREKLFF. The V and J genes are TRBV7-2 and TRBJ1-4; D is unclear. From germline, CDR1 is SGHTA and CDR2 FQGNSA. The CDR3 spans 13 residues. Trimming removed 5 bases at V and 8 bases at J, with 12 bases between.

CDR3 DNA sequence: TGTGCCAGCAGTTACGAGGGGGCGGGAGGTTCACCCCTCCACTTT. Its protein product is CASSYEGAGGSPLHF. This chain links TRBV6-6 with TRBJ1-6; 7 positions agree with TRBD1. This CDR3 spans 15 amino acids. Germline CDR1 reads MNHNY; CDR2 reads SVGAGI (reference sequence). J lost 9 bases, V lost 2 bases, and 7 bases had no gene match.

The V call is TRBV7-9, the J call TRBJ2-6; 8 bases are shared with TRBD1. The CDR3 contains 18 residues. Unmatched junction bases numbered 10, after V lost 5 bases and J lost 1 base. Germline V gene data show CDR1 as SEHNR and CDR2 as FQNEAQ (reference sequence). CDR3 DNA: TGTGCCAGCAGCCGGCCGGGACAGGTGATTTCTGGGGCCAACGTCCTGACTTTC. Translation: CASSRPGQVISGANVLTF.

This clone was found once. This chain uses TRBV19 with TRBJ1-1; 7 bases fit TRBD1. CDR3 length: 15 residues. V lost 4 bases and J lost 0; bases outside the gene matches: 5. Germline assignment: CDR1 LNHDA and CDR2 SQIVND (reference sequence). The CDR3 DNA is TGTGCCAGTAGTACCCTGGGACAGATGAACACTGAAGCTTTCTTT. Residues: CASSTLGQMNTEAFF.